This T cell receptor beta chain was profiled in a study of cytomegalovirus exposure and HLA in healthy donors. Broader study findings: Accurate HLA-A and HLA-B prediction from TCR beta sequences was reported for most subjects. Cytomegalovirus-associated status was assigned to some 180 TCR beta chains. Reports indicated that the classifier achieved high specificity and sensitivity in diagnosing cytomegalovirus status.

The PCR was carried out with 60 Vbeta primers and 13 Jbeta primers. Method: immunoSEQ multiplex PCR; TCRdb's copy keeps in-frame clones and lacks some. The sample holds roughly 160,000 clones; around 84% are singletons and the top ten take about 2.4%. This clone was recorded only once. What it recognizes is unknown. Germline values: CDR1 SGHNT, CDR2 YENEEA. V lost 4 bases to trimming and J lost 8 bases; unmatched junction nucleotides: 8. CDR3 size: 14 residues. The chain carries TRBV11-3 and TRBJ2-1, with 7 bases that match TRBD2. This clonotype originated in a young man in good health and CMV-seropositive. Sequencing was done on a sample of PBMCs. The CDR3 bases are TGTGCCAGCAGCTGGGGACTATCGAGTGATGAGCAGTTCTTC. This translates into CASSWGLSSDEQFF.